This T cell receptor (beta chain) was identified in a study of T cell responses to AZD1222 COVID-19 vaccine. Study conclusions and caveats: Without day 14 samples, only post-peak T cell repertoires were studied.

As for this clone: What it binds is not known.

The table came from immunoSEQ multiplex PCR; TCRdb's copy has only in-frame clones and leaves some out. The top ten hold 8% of the sample, which has nearly 110,000 clones, about 90% seen once. The CDR3 covers 15 residues. Germline trimming cut 2 bases from V and 6 bases from J; bases unmatched to any gene: 5. Germline CDR1 and CDR2: SGHRS and YFSETQ. The sequence was obtained from an adult who received the AZD1222 COVID-19 vaccine. The sample here was peripheral blood, taken 28 days after the second AZD1222 dose. This chain joins TRBV5-1 and TRBJ2-1, with 10 bases lining up with TRBD2. DNA for the CDR3: TGCGCCAGCAGCTTTTCTAGCGGGGGTCCCAATGAGCAGTTCTTC. This codes for CASSFSSGGPNEQFF.